This T cell receptor beta chain was sequenced during a study of T cell clones after liver transplantation. Overall study: Immunosuppression withdrawal was tried within 2 years after liver transplantation in this trial.

A note on this clone: Other DNA sequences in the sample encode the same CDR3.

Trimming took 4 bases from V and 3 from J, leaving 16 bases between them. This CDR3 region has 15 residues. The germline V gene encodes CDR1 SGHVS and CDR2 FQNEAQ. Sequencing used immunoSEQ multiplex PCR; TCRdb keeps in-frame clones, though not all of them. The sample consists of around 110,000 clones, about nine tenths of them appearing once. The sequencing here drew on CD4+ T cells from blood, taken 12 months after liver transplant. The rearrangement links TRBV7-8 to TRBJ2-7; D possibly corresponds to TRBD1 (5 bases). This TCR was recovered from a human patient who received a liver transplant. Some T cells may be transferred from the graft donor. The DNA of the CDR3 is TGTGCCAGCAGCTCCCGAATCCCCGGACACTACGAGCAGTACTTC. Protein product: CASSSRIPGHYEQYF.